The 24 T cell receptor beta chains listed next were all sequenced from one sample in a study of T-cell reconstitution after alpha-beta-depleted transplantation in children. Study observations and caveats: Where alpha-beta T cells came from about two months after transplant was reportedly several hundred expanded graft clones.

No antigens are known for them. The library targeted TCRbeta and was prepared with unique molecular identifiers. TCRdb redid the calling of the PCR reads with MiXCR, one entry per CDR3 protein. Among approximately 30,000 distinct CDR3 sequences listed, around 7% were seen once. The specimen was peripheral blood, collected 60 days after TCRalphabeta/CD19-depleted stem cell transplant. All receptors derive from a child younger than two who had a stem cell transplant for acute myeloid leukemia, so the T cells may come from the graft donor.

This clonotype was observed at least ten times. CDR3 loop: CASSVVKRGPYNEQFF. The CDR3 DNA is TGTGCCAGCAGCGTAGTTAAGCGGGGCCCCTACAATGAGCAGTTCTTC. The V and J genes are TRBV9 and TRBJ2-1; 7 nucleotides agree with TRBD2. Per the germline V gene, CDR1 is SGDLS and CDR2 is YYNGEE. The CDR3 length is 16 residues. Trimming removed 0 bases from V and 2 bases from J; junction bases left unmatched: 5.

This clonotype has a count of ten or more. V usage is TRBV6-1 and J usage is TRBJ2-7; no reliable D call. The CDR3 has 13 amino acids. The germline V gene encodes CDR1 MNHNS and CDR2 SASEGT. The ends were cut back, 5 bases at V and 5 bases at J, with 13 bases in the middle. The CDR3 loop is CASSTGPTHEQYF. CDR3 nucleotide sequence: TGTGCCAGCAGTACCGGGCCCACCCACGAGCAGTACTTC.

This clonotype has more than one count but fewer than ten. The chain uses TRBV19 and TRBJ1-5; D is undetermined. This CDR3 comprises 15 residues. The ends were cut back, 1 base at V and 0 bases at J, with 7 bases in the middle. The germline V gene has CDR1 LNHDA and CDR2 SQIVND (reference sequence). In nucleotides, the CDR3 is TGTGCCAGTAGTATAGGAGTATATAGCAATCAGCCCCAGCATTTT. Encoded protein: CASSIGVYSNQPQHF.

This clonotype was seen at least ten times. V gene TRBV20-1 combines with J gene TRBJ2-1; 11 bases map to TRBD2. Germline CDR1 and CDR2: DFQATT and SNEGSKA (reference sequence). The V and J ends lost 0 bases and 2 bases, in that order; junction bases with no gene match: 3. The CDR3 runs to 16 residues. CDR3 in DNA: TGCAGTGCTAGAGAGCCGACTAGCGGGACCTACAATGAGCAGTTCTTC. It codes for CSAREPTSGTYNEQFF.

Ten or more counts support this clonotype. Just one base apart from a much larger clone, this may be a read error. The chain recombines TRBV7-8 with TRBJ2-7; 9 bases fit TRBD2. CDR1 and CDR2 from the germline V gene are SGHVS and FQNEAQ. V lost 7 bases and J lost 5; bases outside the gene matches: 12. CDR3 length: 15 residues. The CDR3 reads CASNPAGGGTHEQYF. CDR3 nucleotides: TGTGCCAGCAATCCAGCGGGGGGAGGAACCCACGAGCAGTACTTC.

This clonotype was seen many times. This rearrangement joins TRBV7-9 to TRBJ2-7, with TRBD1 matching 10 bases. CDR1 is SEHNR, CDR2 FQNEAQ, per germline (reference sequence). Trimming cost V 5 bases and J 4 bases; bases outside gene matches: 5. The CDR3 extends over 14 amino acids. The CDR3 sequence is CASSGTGVLYEQYF. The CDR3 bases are TGTGCCAGCAGCGGGACAGGGGTATTGTACGAGCAGTACTTC.

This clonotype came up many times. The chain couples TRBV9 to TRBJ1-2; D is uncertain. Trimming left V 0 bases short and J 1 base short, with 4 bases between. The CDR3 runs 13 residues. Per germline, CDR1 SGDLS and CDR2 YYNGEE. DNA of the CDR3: TGTGCCAGCAGCGTAGGATTTAACTATGGCTACACCTTC. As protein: CASSVGFNYGYTF. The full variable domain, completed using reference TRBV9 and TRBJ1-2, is DSGVTQTPKHLITATGQRVTLRCSPRSGDLSVYWYQQSLDQGLQFLIQYYNGEERAKGNILERFSAQQFPDLHSELNLSSLELGDSALYFCASSVGFNYGYTFGSGTRLTVV.

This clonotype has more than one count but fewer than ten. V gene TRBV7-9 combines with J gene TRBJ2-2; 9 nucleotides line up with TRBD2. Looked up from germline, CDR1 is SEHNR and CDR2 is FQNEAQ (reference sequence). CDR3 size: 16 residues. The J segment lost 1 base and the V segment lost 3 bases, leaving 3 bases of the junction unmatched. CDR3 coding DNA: TGTGCCAGCAGCTTCCCGACTAGCGGGAACACCGGGGAGCTGTTTTTT. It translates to CASSFPTSGNTGELFF.

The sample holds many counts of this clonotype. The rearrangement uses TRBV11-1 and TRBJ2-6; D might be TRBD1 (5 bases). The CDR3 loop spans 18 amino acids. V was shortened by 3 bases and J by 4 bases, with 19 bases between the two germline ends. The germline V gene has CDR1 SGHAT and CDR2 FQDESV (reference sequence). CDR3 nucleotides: TGTGCCAGCAGCTTGACAGTACGGCCCTCAGGAGGGGCCAACGTCCTGACTTTC. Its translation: CASSLTVRPSGGANVLTF.

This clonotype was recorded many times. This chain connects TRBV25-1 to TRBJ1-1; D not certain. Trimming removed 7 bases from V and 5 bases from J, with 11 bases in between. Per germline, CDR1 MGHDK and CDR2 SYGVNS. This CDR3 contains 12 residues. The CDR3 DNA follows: TGTGCCAGCACCCCGACGAAAACTGAAGCTTTCTTT. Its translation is CASTPTKTEAFF.

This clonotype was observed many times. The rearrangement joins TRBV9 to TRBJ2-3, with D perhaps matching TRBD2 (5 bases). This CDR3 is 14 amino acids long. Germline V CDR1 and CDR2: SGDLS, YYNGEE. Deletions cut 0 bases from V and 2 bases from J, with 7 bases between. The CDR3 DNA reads TGTGCCAGCAGCGTAGGCGGGTCCACAGATACGCAGTATTTT. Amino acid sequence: CASSVGGSTDTQYF.

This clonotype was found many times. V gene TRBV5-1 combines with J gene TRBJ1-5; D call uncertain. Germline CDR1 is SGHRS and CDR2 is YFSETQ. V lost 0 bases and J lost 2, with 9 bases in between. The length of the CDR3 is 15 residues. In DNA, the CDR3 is TGCGCCAGCAGCTTGGGGGATCTCGGCAATCAGCCCCAGCATTTT. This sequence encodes CASSLGDLGNQPQHF.

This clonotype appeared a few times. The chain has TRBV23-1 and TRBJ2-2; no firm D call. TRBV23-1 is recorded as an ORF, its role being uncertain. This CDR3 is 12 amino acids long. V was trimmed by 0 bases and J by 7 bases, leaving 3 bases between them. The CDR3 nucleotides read TGCGCCAGCAGTCAATCAGGCGGGGAGCTGTTTTTT. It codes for CASSQSGGELFF.

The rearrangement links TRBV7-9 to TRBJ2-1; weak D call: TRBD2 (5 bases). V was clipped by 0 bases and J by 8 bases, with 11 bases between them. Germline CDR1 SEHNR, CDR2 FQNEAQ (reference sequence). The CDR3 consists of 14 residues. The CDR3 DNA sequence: TGTGCCAGCAGCTTAGCGAGGGCAGCCCATGAGCAGTTCTTC. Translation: CASSLARAAHEQFF.

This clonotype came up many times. This chain's CDR3 is CASSSETGGRNEKLFF. The CDR3 nucleotides are TGTGCCAGCAGCTCAGAGACAGGGGGCCGTAATGAAAAACTGTTTTTT. J is TRBJ1-4 and V is TRBV12-3 or TRBV12-4; 10 positions agree with TRBD1. With 6 bases clipped from V and 4 bases from J, the junction kept 8 bases outside the gene matches. There are 16 residues in the CDR3.

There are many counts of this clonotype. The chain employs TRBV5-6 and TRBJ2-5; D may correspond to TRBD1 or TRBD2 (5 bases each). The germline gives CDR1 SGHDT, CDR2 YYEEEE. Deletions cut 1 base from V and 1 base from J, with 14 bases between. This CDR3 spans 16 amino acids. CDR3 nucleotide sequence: TGTGCCAGCAGCTTGTACGGGGCGGTAGTCCAAGAGACCCAGTACTTC. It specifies CASSLYGAVVQETQYF. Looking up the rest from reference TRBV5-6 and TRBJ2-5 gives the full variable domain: DAGVTQSPTHLIKTRGQQVTLRCSPKSGHDTVSWYQQALGQGPQFIFQYYEEEERQRGNFPDRFSGHQFPNYSSELNVNALLLGDSALYLCASSLYGAVVQETQYFGPGTRLLVL.

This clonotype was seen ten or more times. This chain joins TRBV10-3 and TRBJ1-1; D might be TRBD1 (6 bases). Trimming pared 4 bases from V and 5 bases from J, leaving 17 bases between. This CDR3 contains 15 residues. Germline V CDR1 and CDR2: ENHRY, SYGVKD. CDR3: CAISALQGRQTEAFF. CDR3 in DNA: TGTGCCATCAGTGCGCTACAGGGTAGACAGACTGAAGCTTTCTTT.

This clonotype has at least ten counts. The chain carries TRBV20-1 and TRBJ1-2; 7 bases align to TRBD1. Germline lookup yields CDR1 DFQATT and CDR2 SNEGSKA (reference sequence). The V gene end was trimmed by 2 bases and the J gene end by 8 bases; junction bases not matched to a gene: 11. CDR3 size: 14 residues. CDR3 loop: CSARRARDRQGYTF. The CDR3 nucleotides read TGCAGTGCTAGAAGGGCCCGGGACAGACAAGGCTACACCTTC.

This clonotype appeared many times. The CDR3 nucleotides are TGCAGTGCTAGTTCCTATGGCTACACCTTC. This gives the protein CSASSYGYTF. The chain carries TRBV20-1 and TRBJ1-2; D is undetermined. CDR1 is DFQATT, CDR2 SNEGSKA, per germline (reference sequence). The CDR3 length is 10 residues. Trimming left V 3 bases short and J 4 bases short, with 3 bases between.

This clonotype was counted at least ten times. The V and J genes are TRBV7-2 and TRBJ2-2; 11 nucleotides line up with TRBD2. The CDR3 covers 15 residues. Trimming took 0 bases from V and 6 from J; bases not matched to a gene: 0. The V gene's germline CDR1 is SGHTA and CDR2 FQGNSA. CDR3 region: CASSLASGGAGELFF. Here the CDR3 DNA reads TGTGCCAGCAGCTTAGCTAGCGGGGGGGCCGGGGAGCTGTTTTTT.

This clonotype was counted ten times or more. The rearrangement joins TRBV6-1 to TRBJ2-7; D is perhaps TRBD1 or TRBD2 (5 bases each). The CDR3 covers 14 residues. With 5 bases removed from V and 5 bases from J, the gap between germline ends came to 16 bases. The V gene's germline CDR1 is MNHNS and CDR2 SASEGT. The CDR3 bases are TGTGCCAGCAGTCCGGGACGCAAAGGCCACGAGCAGTACTTC. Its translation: CASSPGRKGHEQYF.

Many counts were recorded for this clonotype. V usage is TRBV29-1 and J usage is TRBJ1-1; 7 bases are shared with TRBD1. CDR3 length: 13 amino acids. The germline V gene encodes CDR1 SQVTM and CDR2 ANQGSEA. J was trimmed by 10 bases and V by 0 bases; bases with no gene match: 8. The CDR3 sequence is CSVEEWDRRGAFF. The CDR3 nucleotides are TGCAGCGTTGAAGAATGGGACAGAAGGGGAGCTTTCTTT.

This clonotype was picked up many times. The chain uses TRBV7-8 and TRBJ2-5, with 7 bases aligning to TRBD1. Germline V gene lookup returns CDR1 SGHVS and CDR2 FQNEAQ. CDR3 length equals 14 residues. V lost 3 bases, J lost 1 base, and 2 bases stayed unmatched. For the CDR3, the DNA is TGTGCCAGCAGCTTTACAGGGGCCCAAGAGACCCAGTACTTC. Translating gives CASSFTGAQETQYF.

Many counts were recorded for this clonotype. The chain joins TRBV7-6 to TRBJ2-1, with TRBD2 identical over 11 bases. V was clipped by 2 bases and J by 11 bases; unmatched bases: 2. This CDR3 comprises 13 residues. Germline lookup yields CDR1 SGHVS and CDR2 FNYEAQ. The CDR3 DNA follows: TGTGCCAGCAGCTTACGACTAGCGGGGAAGCAGTTCTTC. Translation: CASSLRLAGKQFF.